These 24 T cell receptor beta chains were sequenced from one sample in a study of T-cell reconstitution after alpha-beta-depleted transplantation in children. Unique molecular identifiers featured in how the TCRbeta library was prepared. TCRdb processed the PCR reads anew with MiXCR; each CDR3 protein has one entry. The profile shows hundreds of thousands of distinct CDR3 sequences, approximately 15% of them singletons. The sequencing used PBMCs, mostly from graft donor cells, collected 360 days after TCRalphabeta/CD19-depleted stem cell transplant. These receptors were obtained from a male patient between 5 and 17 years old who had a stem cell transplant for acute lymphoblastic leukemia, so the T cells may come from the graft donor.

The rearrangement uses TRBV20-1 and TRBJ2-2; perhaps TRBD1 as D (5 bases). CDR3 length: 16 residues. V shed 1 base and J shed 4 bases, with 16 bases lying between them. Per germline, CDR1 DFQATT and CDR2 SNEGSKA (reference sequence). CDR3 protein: CSARVGQRNPTGELFF. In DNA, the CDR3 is TGCAGTGCTAGAGTGGGGCAGCGAAACCCCACCGGGGAGCTGTTTTTT.

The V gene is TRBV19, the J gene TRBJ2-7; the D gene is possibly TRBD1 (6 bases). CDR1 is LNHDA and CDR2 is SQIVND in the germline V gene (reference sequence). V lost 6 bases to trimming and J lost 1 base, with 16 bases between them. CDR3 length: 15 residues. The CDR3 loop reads CASSLGQSASYEQYF. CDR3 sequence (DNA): TGTGCCAGTAGCCTTGGACAGTCGGCTTCCTACGAGCAGTACTTC.

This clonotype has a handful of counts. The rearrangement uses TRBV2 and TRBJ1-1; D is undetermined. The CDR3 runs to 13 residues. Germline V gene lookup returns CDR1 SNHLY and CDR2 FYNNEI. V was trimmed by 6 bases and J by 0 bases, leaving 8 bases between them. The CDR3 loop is CASRPRMNTEAFF. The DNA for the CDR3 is TGTGCCAGCAGACCCCGAATGAACACTGAAGCTTTCTTT. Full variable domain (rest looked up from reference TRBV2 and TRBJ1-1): EPEVTQTPSHQVTQMGQEVILRCVPISNHLYFYWYRQILGQKVEFLVSFYNNEISEKSEIFDDQFSVERPDGSNFTLKIRSTKLEDSAMYFCASRPRMNTEAFFGQGTRLTVV.

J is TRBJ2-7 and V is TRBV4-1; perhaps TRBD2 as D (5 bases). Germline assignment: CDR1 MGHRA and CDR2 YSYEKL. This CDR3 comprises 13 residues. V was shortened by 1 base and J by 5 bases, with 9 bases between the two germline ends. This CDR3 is CASSQVEGHEQYF. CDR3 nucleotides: TGCGCCAGCAGCCAAGTCGAGGGTCACGAGCAGTACTTC.

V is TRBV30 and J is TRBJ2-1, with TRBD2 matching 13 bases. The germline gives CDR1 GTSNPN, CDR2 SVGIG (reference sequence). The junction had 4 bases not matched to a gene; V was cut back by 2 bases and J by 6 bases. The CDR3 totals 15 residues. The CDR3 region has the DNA TGTGCCTGGAGTTTCGGGACTAGCGGGATCAATGAGCAGTTCTTC. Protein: CAWSFGTSGINEQFF.

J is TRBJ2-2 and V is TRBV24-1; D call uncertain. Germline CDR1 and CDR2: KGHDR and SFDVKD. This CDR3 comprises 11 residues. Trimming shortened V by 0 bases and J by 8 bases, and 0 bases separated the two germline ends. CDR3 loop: CATSDLGELFF. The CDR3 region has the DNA TGTGCCACCAGTGATTTGGGGGAGCTGTTTTTT.

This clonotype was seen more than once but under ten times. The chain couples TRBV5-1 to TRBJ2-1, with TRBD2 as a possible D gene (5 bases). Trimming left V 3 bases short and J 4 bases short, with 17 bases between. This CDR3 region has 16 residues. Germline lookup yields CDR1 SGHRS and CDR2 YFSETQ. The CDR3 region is CASSWNPSGPYNEQFF. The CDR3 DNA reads TGCGCCAGCAGCTGGAACCCCAGCGGACCATACAATGAGCAGTTCTTC.

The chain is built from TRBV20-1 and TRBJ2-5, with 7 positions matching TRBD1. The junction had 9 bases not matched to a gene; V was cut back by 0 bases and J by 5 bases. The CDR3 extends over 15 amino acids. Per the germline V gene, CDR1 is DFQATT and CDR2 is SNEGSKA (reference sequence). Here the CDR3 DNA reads TGCAGTGCTAGAGATCGTACAGGGGTGGCGGAGACCCAGTACTTC. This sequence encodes CSARDRTGVAETQYF.

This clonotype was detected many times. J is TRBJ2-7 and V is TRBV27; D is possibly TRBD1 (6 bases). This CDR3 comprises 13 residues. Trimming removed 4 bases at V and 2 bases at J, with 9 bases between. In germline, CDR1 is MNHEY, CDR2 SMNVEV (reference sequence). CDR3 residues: CASSSTGTYEQYF. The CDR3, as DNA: TGTGCCAGCAGTTCAACAGGGACCTACGAGCAGTACTTC.

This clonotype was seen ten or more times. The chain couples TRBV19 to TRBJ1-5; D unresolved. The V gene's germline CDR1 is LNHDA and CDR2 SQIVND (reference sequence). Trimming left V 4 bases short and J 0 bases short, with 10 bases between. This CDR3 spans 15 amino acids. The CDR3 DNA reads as TGTGCCAGTAGTACCCTCTTCTTTAGCAATCAGCCCCAGCATTTT. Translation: CASSTLFFSNQPQHF.

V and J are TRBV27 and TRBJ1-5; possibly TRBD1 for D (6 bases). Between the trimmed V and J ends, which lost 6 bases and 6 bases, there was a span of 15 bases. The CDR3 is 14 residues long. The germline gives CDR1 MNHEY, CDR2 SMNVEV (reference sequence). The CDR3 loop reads CASRRATGGQPQHF. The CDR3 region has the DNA TGTGCCAGCAGACGGGCGACAGGAGGTCAGCCCCAGCATTTT.

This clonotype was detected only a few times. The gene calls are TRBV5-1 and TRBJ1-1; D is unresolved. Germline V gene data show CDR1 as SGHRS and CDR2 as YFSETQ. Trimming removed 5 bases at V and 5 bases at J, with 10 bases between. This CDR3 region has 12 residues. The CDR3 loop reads CASRPGGTEAFF. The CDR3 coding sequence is TGCGCCAGCAGACCGGGCGGGACTGAAGCTTTCTTT.

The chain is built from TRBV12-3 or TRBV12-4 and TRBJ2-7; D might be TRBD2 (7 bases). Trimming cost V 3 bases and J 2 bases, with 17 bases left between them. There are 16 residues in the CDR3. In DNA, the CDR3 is TGTGCCAGCAGTTTCCCCGGGGGGCATAGGACCTACGAGCAGTACTTC. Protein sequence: CASSFPGGHRTYEQYF.

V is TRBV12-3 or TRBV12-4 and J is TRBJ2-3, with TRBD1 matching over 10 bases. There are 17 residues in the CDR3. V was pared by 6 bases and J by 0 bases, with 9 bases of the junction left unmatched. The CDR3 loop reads CASSTGTGVLSTDTQYF. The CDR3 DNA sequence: TGTGCCAGCAGCACCGGGACAGGGGTCCTAAGCACAGATACGCAGTATTTT.

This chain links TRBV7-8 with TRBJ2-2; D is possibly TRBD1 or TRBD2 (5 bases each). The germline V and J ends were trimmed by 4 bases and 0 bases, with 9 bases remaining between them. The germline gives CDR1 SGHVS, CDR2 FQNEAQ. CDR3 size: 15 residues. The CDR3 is CASSWWDPNTGELFF. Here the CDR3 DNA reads TGTGCCAGCAGCTGGTGGGACCCGAACACCGGGGAGCTGTTTTTT.

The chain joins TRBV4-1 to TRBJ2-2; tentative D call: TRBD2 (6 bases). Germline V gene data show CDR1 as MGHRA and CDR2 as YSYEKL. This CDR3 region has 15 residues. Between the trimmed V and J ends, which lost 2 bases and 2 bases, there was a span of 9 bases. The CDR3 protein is CASSQSGYNTGELFF. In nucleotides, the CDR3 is TGCGCCAGCAGCCAAAGCGGGTATAACACCGGGGAGCTGTTTTTT.

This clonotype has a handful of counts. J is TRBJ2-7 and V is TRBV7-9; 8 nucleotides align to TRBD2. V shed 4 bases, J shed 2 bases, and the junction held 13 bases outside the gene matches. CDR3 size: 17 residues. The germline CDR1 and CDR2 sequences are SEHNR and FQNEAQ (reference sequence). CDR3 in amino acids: CASSSIAGRGPTYEQYF. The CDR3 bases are TGTGCCAGCAGCTCGATAGCGGGAAGGGGACCAACCTACGAGCAGTACTTC.

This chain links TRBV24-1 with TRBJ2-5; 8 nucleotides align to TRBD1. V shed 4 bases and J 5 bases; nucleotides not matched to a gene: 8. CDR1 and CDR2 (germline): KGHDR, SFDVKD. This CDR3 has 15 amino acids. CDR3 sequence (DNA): TGTGCCACCAGTGACCGGACAGGGCGGTGGGAGACCCAGTACTTC. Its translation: CATSDRTGRWETQYF.

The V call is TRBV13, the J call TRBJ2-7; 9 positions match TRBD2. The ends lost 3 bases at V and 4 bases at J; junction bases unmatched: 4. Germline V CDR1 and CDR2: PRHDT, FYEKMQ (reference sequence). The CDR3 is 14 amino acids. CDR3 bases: TGTGCCAGCAGCTTCGAGCGGGAGGAGTACGAGCAGTACTTC. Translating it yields CASSFEREEYEQYF.

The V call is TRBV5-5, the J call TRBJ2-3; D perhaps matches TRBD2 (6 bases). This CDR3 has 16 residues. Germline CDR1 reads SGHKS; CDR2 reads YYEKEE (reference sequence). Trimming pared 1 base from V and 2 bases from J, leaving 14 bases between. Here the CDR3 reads CASSLKSSAYTDTQYF. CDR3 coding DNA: TGTGCCAGCAGCTTGAAGTCTAGCGCGTACACAGATACGCAGTATTTT. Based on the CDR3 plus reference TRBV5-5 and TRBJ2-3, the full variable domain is DAGVTQSPTHLIKTRGQQVTLRCSPISGHKSVSWYQQVLGQGPQFIFQYYEKEERGRGNFPDRFSARQFPNYSSELNVNALLLGDSALYLCASSLKSSAYTDTQYFGPGTRLTVL.

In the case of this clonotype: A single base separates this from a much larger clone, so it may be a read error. As DNA, the CDR3 is TGCAGTGCCACAACCCTATACTCCTACAATGAGCAGTTCTTC. Protein: CSATTLYSYNEQFF. This chain links TRBV20-1 with TRBJ2-1; D unresolved. Trimming removed 6 bases at V and 0 bases at J, with 12 bases between. The CDR3 consists of 14 residues. Germline CDR1 DFQATT, CDR2 SNEGSKA (reference sequence).

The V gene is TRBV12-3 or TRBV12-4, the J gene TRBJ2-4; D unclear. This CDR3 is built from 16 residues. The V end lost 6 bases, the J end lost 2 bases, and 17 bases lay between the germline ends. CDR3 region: CASSLVLESPKNIQYF. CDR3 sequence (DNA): TGTGCCAGCAGCCTGGTTCTGGAAAGCCCCAAAAACATTCAGTACTTC.

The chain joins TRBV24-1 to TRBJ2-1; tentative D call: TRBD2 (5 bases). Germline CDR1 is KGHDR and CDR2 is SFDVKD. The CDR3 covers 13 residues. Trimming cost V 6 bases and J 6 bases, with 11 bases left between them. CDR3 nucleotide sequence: TGTGCCACCAGTCGATTCAGCGGCAATGAGCAGTTCTTC. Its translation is CATSRFSGNEQFF.

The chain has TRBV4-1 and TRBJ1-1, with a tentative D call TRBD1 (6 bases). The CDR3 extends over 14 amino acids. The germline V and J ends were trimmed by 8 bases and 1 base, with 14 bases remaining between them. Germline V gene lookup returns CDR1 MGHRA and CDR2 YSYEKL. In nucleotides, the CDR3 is TGCGCCAGCCGGGGGCCGGGGTGGAACACTGAAGCTTTCTTT. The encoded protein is CASRGPGWNTEAFF.